The rows below give T cell receptor beta chains drawn from one sample of a study of blood T cell repertoires in COVID-19. Clones were sequenced by immunoSEQ multiplex PCR, and TCRdb holds only the in-frame ones, with some missing. The data show more than 300,000 clones, with around 87% seen just once and 10% held by the top ten. Sequencing was performed on peripheral blood. The origin of the receptors is a woman aged 25-40 years with COVID-19, enrolled during active disease. Each CDR3 is given with its conserved first and last residue. D genes are given only for firm matches. Size is stated for part of the rows, as once, few or many counts, or as a class when the clone is expanded.

NA	13	TRBV19	TRBJ1-1	NA	TGTGCCAGCACACCGGTGGGGGGCACTGAAGCTTTCTTT	CASTPVGGTEAFF
NA	15	TRBV7-3	TRBJ2-3	NA	TGTGCCAGCAGCCCGGGGGGCCGTCGCACAGATACGCAGTATTTT	CASSPGGRRTDTQYF
NA	17	TRBV5-6	TRBJ1-2	NA	TGTGCCAGCAGCTTGCCGAACCGGGGACGGGGGAACTATGGCTACACCTTC	CASSLPNRGRGNYGYTF
NA	16	TRBV7-2	TRBJ2-3	NA	TGTGCCAGCAGCTTAGGGGGCAGCAGCTTCACAGATACGCAGTATTTT	CASSLGGSSFTDTQYF
NA	14	TRBV15	TRBJ1-5	NA	TGTGCCACCAGCAGAGATGGAGGGTCTCAGCCCCAGCATTTT	CATSRDGGSQPQHF
TRBD2	17	TRBV5-1	TRBJ2-1	NA	TGCGCCAGCAGCTTGGGGGTGACTAGCGCCTCCTACAATGAGCAGTTCTTC	CASSLGVTSASYNEQFF
TRBD2	17	TRBV24-1	TRBJ2-6	NA	TGTGCCACCAGTGATTGGAGGGGAGGGGCGCGAGCCAACGTCCTGACTTTC	CATSDWRGGARANVLTF
NA	14	TRBV5-5	TRBJ1-1	NA	TGTGCCAGCCGGAGAGGGTTTTTCTCCCCTGAAGCTTTCTTT	CASRRGFFSPEAFF
TRBD1	15	TRBV6-6	TRBJ1-3	few	TGTGCCAGCAGCCTCGGGACAGGGAAAGGAAACACCATATATTTT	CASSLGTGKGNTIYF
NA	15	TRBV13	TRBJ1-1	once	TGTGCCAGCAGCTTAGAGGCGGGTATGAACACTGAAGCTTTCTTT	CASSLEAGMNTEAFF
NA	13	TRBV2	TRBJ1-6	once	TGTGCCAGCAGGTACGGGGGGTACTCACCCCTCCACTTT	CASRYGGYSPLHF
TRBD2	17	TRBV4-1	TRBJ2-1	NA	TGCGCCAGCAGCCAAGACCCTAGCGGGACCCTCTACAATGAGCAGTTCTTC	CASSQDPSGTLYNEQFF
NA	14	TRBV7-9	TRBJ1-5	NA	TGTGCCAGCAGCACAGGTGGAAGCAATCAGCCCCAGCATTTT	CASSTGGSNQPQHF
TRBD1	16	TRBV11-3	TRBJ2-5	NA	TGTGCCAGCAGCTCAGCCGGGACAGGGGGCCAAGAGACCCAGTACTTC	CASSSAGTGGQETQYF
TRBD2	12	TRBV29-1	TRBJ2-1	NA	TGCAGCGTGGAGACTAGCGCCAATGAGCAGTTCTTC	CSVETSANEQFF
NA	14	TRBV27	TRBJ2-1	once	TGTGCCAGCAGTTTAAGTCGGAGGGCCGACGAGCAGTTCTTC	CASSLSRRADEQFF
TRBD2	16	TRBV7-2	TRBJ2-7	NA	TGTGCCAGCAGCCCCGACCGGACTAGCGGGAGGTACGAGCAGTACTTC	CASSPDRTSGRYEQYF
TRBD1	15	TRBV7-2	TRBJ2-7	NA	TGTGCCAGCAGCTTAGAGGGACAGGGTACCGACGAGCAGTACTTC	CASSLEGQGTDEQYF
TRBD1	15	TRBV30	TRBJ2-7	NA	TGTGCCTGGAGTGGGCCTCGGGACAGAAAATACGAGCAGTACTTC	CAWSGPRDRKYEQYF
NA	13	TRBV5-5	TRBJ1-2	NA	TGTGCCAGCAGCTTGACAGCCTACTATGGCTACACCTTC	CASSLTAYYGYTF
TRBD1	14	TRBV27	TRBJ2-1	NA	TGTGCCAGCGGGGGGACAGGGCCCTACAATGAGCAGTTCTTC	CASGGTGPYNEQFF
TRBD2	16	TRBV5-1	TRBJ2-1	NA	TGCGCCAGCAGCTTGGTTCCACAGCGGGAGACCTATGAGCAGTTCTTC	CASSLVPQRETYEQFF
NA	15	TRBV6-1	TRBJ1-5	once	TGTGCCAGCAGTGAAGGGAGGTGGGGAAGGCAGCCCCAGCATTTT	CASSEGRWGRQPQHF
TRBD2	16	TRBV28	TRBJ2-5	NA	TGTGCCAGCAGACCGGGACTAGCGGGAGGGCGGGAGACCCAGTACTTC	CASRPGLAGGRETQYF
NA	12	TRBV20-1	TRBJ1-2	NA	TGCAGTGCCAGTACAGGGTACTATGGCTACACCTTC	CSASTGYYGYTF
TRBD1	15	TRBV18	TRBJ2-5	NA	TGTGCCAGCTCACCGGGGACAGGGGGCCGGGAGACCCAGTACTTC	CASSPGTGGRETQYF
TRBD2	17	TRBV7-8	TRBJ2-1	NA	TGTGCCAGCAGCCCACCCACCGGGACTAGCGGGACTAATGAGCAGTTCTTC	CASSPPTGTSGTNEQFF
NA	12	TRBV29-1	TRBJ1-1	NA	TGCAGCGTTGTAGGGGAGAACACTGAAGCTTTCTTT	CSVVGENTEAFF
TRBD1	17	TRBV28	TRBJ1-5	NA	TGTGCCAGCAGTTCCATCGGATGGGACAGGGAGGACCAGCCCCAGCATTTT	CASSSIGWDREDQPQHF
TRBD1	13	TRBV19	TRBJ1-2	NA	TGTGCCAGCACGGACAGGGGCCCTAGAGGCTACACCTTC	CASTDRGPRGYTF
NA	12	TRBV28	TRBJ2-5	once	TGTGCCAGCAGAGAGACTACGAGGACCCAGTACTTC	CASRETTRTQYF
NA	14	TRBV6-6	TRBJ2-2	NA	TGTGCCAGCCTTGGAGGGGGCAGCACCGGGGAGCTGTTTTTT	CASLGGGSTGELFF
TRBD1	14	TRBV6-5	TRBJ1-5	NA	TGTGCCAGCAGTTACCTAGGGGGCGAATGGCCCCAGCATTTT	CASSYLGGEWPQHF
NA	15	TRBV2	TRBJ1-2	NA	TGTGCCAGCAGTGAATTAAACAGCCTGATACGTGGCTACACCTTC	CASSELNSLIRGYTF
TRBD2	17	TRBV4-1	TRBJ2-1	NA	TGCGCCAGCAGCCCACTTCCAATAGCGGGAGGGGGGAATGAGCAGTTCTTC	CASSPLPIAGGGNEQFF
NA	18	TRBV4-1	TRBJ1-5	NA	TGCGCCAGCAGCCAGTCGGTGCTGGAGAGTGTGGCCAATCAGCCCCAGCATTTT	CASSQSVLESVANQPQHF
TRBD2	15	TRBV14	TRBJ2-2	few	TGTGCCAGCAGCCCCATAGCGGGAGTCACCGGGGAGCTGTTTTTT	CASSPIAGVTGELFF
NA	14	TRBV29-1	TRBJ2-1	NA	TGCAGCGTTGACCCTCGCCTAGACTACAATGAGCAGTTCTTC	CSVDPRLDYNEQFF
NA	17	TRBV24-1	TRBJ2-3	NA	TGTGCCACCAGTGATCGATTGAGGAGGGCTAGCACAGATACGCAGTATTTT	CATSDRLRRASTDTQYF
TRBD2	14	TRBV9	TRBJ2-7	NA	TGTGCCAGCAGCGTAGGACTGGGGACTAGCGGGCAGTACTTC	CASSVGLGTSGQYF
NA	16	TRBV7-3	TRBJ2-2	NA	TGTGCCAGCAGCTTAACCTTTACGAGGGGGACCGGGGAGCTGTTTTTT	CASSLTFTRGTGELFF
NA	13	TRBV19	TRBJ1-2	NA	TGTGCCCGCCGCCTAGACGGGGACTATGGCTACACCTTC	CARRLDGDYGYTF
NA	12	TRBV18	TRBJ1-1	NA	TGTGCCAGCTCGGAGGGGAACACTGAAGCTTTCTTT	CASSEGNTEAFF
TRBD2	20	TRBV19	TRBJ2-1	NA	TGTGCCAGTAGTTCCAAGACTAGCGGGAGGGCCGAGAGCTCCTACAATGAGCAGTTCTTC	CASSSKTSGRAESSYNEQFF
NA	11	TRBV6-5	TRBJ2-7	NA	TGTGCCAGCAGGGGGACTTACGAGCAGTACTTC	CASRGTYEQYF
TRBD2	15	TRBV28	TRBJ2-1	NA	TGTGCCAGCTCTCCCCTAGCGGGAGGTTACAATGAGCAGTTCTTC	CASSPLAGGYNEQFF
TRBD2	16	TRBV24-1	TRBJ2-1	NA	TGTGCCACCAGTGACCCGGGACTAGCTGGGCCCAATGAGCAGTTCTTC	CATSDPGLAGPNEQFF
NA	13	TRBV4-2	TRBJ2-1	NA	TGTGCCAGCAGCCAAGGTCTCCAGTATGAGCAGTTCTTC	CASSQGLQYEQFF
TRBD2	16	TRBV7-2	TRBJ2-1	NA	TGTGCCAGCAGCTTAGGGCAGGGACTAGCGTTTCCTGAGCAGTTCTTC	CASSLGQGLAFPEQFF
TRBD1	15	TRBV5-5	TRBJ1-2	few	TGTGCCAGCAGCTTGGCGACAGGGTGGTTCTATGGCTACACCTTC	CASSLATGWFYGYTF
NA	13	TRBV12-3/TRBV12-4	TRBJ2-5	NA	TGTGCCAGCACTTTCCTACTTCAAGAGACCCAGTACTTC	CASTFLLQETQYF
TRBD1	15	TRBV2	TRBJ2-3	NA	TGTGCCAGCAGTACCTACAGGGGCGGCGCAGATACGCAGTATTTT	CASSTYRGGADTQYF